This T cell receptor (beta chain) was sequenced in a study of blood T cell repertoires in COVID-19. Turning to the study itself: T cells, B-cell-depleted T cells, or PBMCs supplied cDNA or gDNA.

Repertoires were generated with immunoSEQ multiplex PCR, while TCRdb's copy carries only in-frame clones and drops some. The sample has approximately 330,000 clones, approximately 90% seen once. V shed 4 bases, J shed 5 bases, and the junction held 7 bases outside the gene matches. The CDR3 totals 15 residues. CDR1 and CDR2 from the germline V gene are SGHTA and FQGNSA. This clone was observed a handful of times. The source of this sequence is a young man with COVID-19, enrolled during active disease. The chain joins TRBV7-2 to TRBJ2-2; TRBD2 matches at 7 bases. The sample consisted of peripheral blood. The CDR3 region is CASSSNQGGTGELFF. CDR3 nucleotide sequence: TGTGCCAGCAGCTCGAACCAGGGAGGGACCGGGGAGCTGTTTTTT.